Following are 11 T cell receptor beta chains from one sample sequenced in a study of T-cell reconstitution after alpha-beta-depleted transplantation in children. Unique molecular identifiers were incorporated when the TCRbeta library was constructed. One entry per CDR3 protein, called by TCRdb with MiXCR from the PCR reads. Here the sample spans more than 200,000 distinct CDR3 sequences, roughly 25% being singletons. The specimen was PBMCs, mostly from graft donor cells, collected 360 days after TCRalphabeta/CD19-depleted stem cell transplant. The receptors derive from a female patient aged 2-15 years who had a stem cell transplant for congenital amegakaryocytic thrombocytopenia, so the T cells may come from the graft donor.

The CDR3 coding sequence is TGCAGTGCTAGAGATGAGATACAAGAGACCCAGTACTTC. Residues: CSARDEIQETQYF. The chain has TRBV20-1 and TRBJ2-5, with D unclear. Germline V gene lookup returns CDR1 DFQATT and CDR2 SNEGSKA (reference sequence). CDR3 length equals 13 residues. Trimming took off 0 bases at V and 2 bases at J, with 7 bases between the two ends.

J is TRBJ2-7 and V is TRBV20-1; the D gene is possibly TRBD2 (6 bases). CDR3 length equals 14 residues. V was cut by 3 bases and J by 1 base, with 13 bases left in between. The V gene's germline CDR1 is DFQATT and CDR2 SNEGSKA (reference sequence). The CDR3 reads CSASRLVKSYEQYF. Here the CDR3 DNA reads TGCAGTGCTAGCAGACTAGTAAAGTCCTACGAGCAGTACTTC.

Written as DNA, the CDR3 is TGTGCCAGCAGGCCCGAGGGAGGCTTCTTCTACAATGAGCAGTTCTTC. It yields the protein CASRPEGGFFYNEQFF. The chain is built from TRBV6-2 or TRBV6-3 and TRBJ2-1; D perhaps matches TRBD2 (6 bases). Germline V lookup: CDR1 MNHEY, CDR2 SVGEGT. CDR3 length: 16 residues. The V gene lost 6 bases and the J gene lost 3 bases, with 18 bases spanning the gap.

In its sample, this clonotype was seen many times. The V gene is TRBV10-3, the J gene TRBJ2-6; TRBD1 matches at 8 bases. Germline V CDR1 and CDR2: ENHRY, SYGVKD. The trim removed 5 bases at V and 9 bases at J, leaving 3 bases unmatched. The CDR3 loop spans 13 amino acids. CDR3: CAISNGQGNVLTF. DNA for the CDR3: TGTGCCATCAGTAATGGACAGGGCAACGTCCTGACTTTC.

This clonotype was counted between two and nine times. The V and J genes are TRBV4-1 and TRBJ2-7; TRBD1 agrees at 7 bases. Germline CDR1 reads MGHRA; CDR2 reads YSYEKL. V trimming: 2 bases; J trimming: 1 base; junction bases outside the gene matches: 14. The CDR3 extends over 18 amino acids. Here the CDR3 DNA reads TGCGCCAGCAGCCAAAAGGACAGGCTTCGCTATCCTTCCTACGAGCAGTACTTC. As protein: CASSQKDRLRYPSYEQYF.

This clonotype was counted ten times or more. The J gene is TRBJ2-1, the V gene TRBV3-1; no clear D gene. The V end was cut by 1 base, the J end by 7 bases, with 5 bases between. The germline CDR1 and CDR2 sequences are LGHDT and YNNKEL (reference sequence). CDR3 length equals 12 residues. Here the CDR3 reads CASSQVGNEQFF. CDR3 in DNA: TGTGCCAGCAGCCAAGTGGGGAATGAGCAGTTCTTC.

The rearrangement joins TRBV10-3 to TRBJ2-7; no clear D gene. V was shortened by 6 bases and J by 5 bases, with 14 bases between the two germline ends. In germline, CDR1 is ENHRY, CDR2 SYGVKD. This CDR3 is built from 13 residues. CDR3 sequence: CAISRQRSDEQYF. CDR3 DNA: TGTGCCATCAGCCGACAACGGTCGGACGAGCAGTACTTC.

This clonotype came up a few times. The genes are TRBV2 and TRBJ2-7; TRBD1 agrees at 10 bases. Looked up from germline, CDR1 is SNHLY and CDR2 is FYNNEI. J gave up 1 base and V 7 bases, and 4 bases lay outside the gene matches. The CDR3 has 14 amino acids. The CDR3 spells CASTRDRGSYEQYF. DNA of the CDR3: TGTGCCAGCACCCGGGACAGGGGATCCTACGAGCAGTACTTC. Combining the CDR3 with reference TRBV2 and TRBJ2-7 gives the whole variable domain EPEVTQTPSHQVTQMGQEVILRCVPISNHLYFYWYRQILGQKVEFLVSFYNNEISEKSEIFDDQFSVERPDGSNFTLKIRSTKLEDSAMYFCASTRDRGSYEQYFGPGTRLTVT.

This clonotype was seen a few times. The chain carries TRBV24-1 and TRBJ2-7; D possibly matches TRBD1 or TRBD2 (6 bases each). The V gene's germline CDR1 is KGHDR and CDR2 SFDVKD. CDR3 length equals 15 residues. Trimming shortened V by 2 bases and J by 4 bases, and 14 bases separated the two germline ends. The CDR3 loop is CATSDWGAMGYEQYF. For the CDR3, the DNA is TGTGCCACCAGTGATTGGGGGGCGATGGGATACGAGCAGTACTTC.

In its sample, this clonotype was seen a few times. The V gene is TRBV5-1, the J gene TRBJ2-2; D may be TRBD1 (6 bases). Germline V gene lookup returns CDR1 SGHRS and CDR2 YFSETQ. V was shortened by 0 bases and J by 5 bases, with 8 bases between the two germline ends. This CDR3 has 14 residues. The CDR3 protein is CASSLDTGTGELFF. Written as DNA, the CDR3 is TGCGCCAGCAGCTTGGATACAGGGACCGGGGAGCTGTTTTTT.

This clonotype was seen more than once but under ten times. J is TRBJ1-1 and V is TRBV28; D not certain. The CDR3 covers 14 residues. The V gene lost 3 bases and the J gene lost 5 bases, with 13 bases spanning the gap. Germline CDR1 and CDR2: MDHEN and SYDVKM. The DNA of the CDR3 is TGTGCCAGCAGTTTTATGGGGAAGAGGACTGAAGCTTTCTTT. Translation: CASSFMGKRTEAFF.